This passage covers 10 T cell receptor beta chains from one sample sequenced in a study of T cell clones after liver transplantation. This table comes from immunoSEQ multiplex PCR, and its TCRdb copy is limited to in-frame clones, with some not included. The sample carries fewer than 85,000 clones, less than 90% recorded once. This specimen consisted of CD4+ T cells from blood, obtained at the 22-month timepoint. The receptors shown here come from a human patient who received a liver transplant. T cells may partly derive from the graft donor.

The rearrangement uses TRBV7-3 and TRBJ1-6; D not resolved. The germline V gene has CDR1 SGHTA and CDR2 FQGTGA. This CDR3 spans 13 amino acids. The V end lost 1 base, the J end lost 6 bases, and 4 bases lay between the germline ends. The CDR3 DNA reads TGTGCCAGCAGCTTAAATGGTAATTCACCCCTCCACTTT. Amino acid sequence: CASSLNGNSPLHF.

A remark on this clone: Relative to the germline gene, one junction end is altered; a read error may explain this. The chain joins TRBV11-2 to TRBJ1-2; no clear D gene. Germline-derived CDR1 and CDR2 are SGHAT and FQNNGV. There are 10 residues in the CDR3. The CDR3 DNA follows: TGTGCCAGCAGTTCCCAGCCAAACCTCTTC. This sequence encodes CASSSQPNLF.

The chain has TRBV18 and TRBJ2-1, with no clear D. The CDR3 has 15 residues. The V and J ends lost 6 bases and 10 bases respectively, with 22 bases between them. CDR1 is KGHSH, CDR2 LQKENI, per germline. Written as DNA, the CDR3 is TGTGCCAGCTCCCTAAACCTCGACCCCGGAGTCGAGCAGTTCTTC. Translating gives CASSLNLDPGVEQFF.

This clone was picked up a small number of times. The chain uses TRBV7-2 and TRBJ2-7, with 11 nucleotides matching TRBD2. The V gene's germline CDR1 is SGHTA and CDR2 FQGNSA. V dropped 7 bases and J dropped 3; count of bases not matched to a gene: 14. The CDR3 extends over 17 amino acids. The CDR3 DNA reads TGTGCCAGCATCGCTAAGGGTACTAGCGGGGGTTACTACGAGCAGTACTTC. It codes for CASIAKGTSGGYYEQYF.

This chain links TRBV6-1 with TRBJ1-1, with 8 bases fitting TRBD1. V trimming: 3 bases; J trimming: 8 bases; junction bases outside the gene matches: 8. Looked up from germline, CDR1 is MNHNS and CDR2 is SASEGT. The CDR3 runs 14 residues. CDR3 bases: TGTGCCAGCAGTGAGGGCAGGGGGCCGATGGAAGCTTTCTTT. Its protein product is CASSEGRGPMEAFF.

The chain employs TRBV11-2 and TRBJ2-5; D uncertain. CDR3 length: 11 residues. The germline V and J ends were trimmed by 5 bases and 5 bases, with 6 bases remaining between them. Germline CDR1 is SGHAT and CDR2 is FQNNGV. In nucleotides, the CDR3 is TGTGCCAGCAGCCCGGGCGAGACCCAGTACTTC. Translation gives CASSPGETQYF.

The chain links TRBV20-1 to TRBJ1-2; the match to TRBD1 covers 7 bases. The CDR3 sequence is 11 residues long. CDR1 and CDR2 from the germline V gene are DFQATT and SNEGSKA (reference sequence). V lost 4 bases and J lost 13; bases outside the gene matches: 9. The CDR3 is CSATRQGGFTF. The CDR3 bases are TGCAGTGCTACCCGACAGGGTGGGTTCACCTTC.

This clone was recorded a few times. V is TRBV5-1 and J is TRBJ1-4; D gene unclear. The CDR3 loop spans 15 amino acids. In germline, CDR1 is SGHRS, CDR2 YFSETQ. Between the trimmed V and J ends, which lost 5 bases and 3 bases, there was a span of 14 bases. The CDR3 nucleotides read TGCGCCAGCAGATTTGACGGGAGATCTAATGAAAAACTGTTTTTT. It yields the protein CASRFDGRSNEKLFF.

The V and J genes are TRBV19 and TRBJ2-7, with TRBD1 matching 11 bases. Germline V gene data show CDR1 as LNHDA and CDR2 as SQIVND (reference sequence). The CDR3 runs 16 residues. Trimming removed 3 bases from V and 2 bases from J; junction bases left unmatched: 6. The chain's CDR3 is CASSMGGTGGTYEQYF. The CDR3 bases are TGTGCCAGTAGTATGGGAGGGACAGGGGGGACCTACGAGCAGTACTTC. Variable domain in full (rest from reference TRBV19 and TRBJ2-7): DGGITQSPKYLFRKEGQNVTLSCEQNLNHDAMYWYRQDPGQGLRLIYYSQIVNDFQKGDIAEGYSVSREKKESFPLTVTSAQKNPTAFYLCASSMGGTGGTYEQYFGPGTRLTVT.

The chain joins TRBV5-4 to TRBJ2-3, with 12 bases aligning to TRBD2. The V gene's germline CDR1 is SGHNT and CDR2 YYREEE (reference sequence). The CDR3 has 18 amino acids. V was clipped by 0 bases and J by 3 bases; unmatched bases: 8. The CDR3 DNA sequence: TGTGCCAGCAGCTTGGACCTAGCGGGGGGGCAATCAACAGATACGCAGTATTTT. The encoded protein is CASSLDLAGGQSTDTQYF.